A single sample gave rise to the 26 T cell receptor beta chains below, sequenced in a study of CD8 T cells in Susac syndrome. Random hexamers were used to reverse transcribe an amount of about 0.45 to 1 ug RNA. Each CDR3 protein gets one entry after TCRdb re-called the immunoSEQ multiplex PCR reads with MiXCR. This table has a few hundred thousand distinct CDR3 sequences, roughly 92% appearing once. Sequenced: CD8+ T cells from PBMCs. The receptors come from a human donor with multiple sclerosis.

This clonotype was picked up one time. J is TRBJ1-2 and V is TRBV6-2 or TRBV6-3, with D maybe TRBD1 (5 bases). CDR1 and CDR2 (germline): MNHEY, SVGEGT. V was pared by 2 bases and J by 6 bases, with 13 bases between. The CDR3 has 14 amino acids. The CDR3 coding sequence is TGTGCCAGCAGTTACGACCGGGTAGGGGATGGCTACACCTTC. Translation: CASSYDRVGDGYTF.

This chain joins TRBV6-6 and TRBJ1-1; D is perhaps TRBD1 (5 bases). Per germline, CDR1 MNHNY and CDR2 SVGAGI (reference sequence). CDR3 size: 13 residues. The V and J ends lost 10 bases and 0 bases respectively, with 12 bases between them. The DNA of the CDR3 is TGTGCCACTACCCAGGGCCTGAACACTGAAGCTTTCTTT. This gives the protein CATTQGLNTEAFF.

This chain joins TRBV7-9 and TRBJ1-1; TRBD1 might be the D (5 bases). Germline V CDR1 and CDR2: SEHNR, FQNEAQ (reference sequence). With 8 bases removed from V and 2 bases from J, the gap between germline ends came to 9 bases. This CDR3 comprises 12 residues. DNA of the CDR3: TGTGCCAGCTTTACAGGAAACACTGAAGCTTTCTTT. This translates into CASFTGNTEAFF.

V gene TRBV12-2 combines with J gene TRBJ2-7. TRBV12-2 is a recognized pseudogene. The CDR3 extends over 11 amino acids. The CDR3 region is CASRFGHEQYF. The CDR3 DNA sequence: TGTGCAAGTCGCTTTGGGCACGAGCAGTACTTC.

The chain carries TRBV2 and TRBJ1-2; maybe TRBD1 (6 bases). Trimming pared 2 bases from V and 4 bases from J, leaving 11 bases between. The CDR3 runs to 14 residues. Germline V gene lookup returns CDR1 SNHLY and CDR2 FYNNEI. CDR3 sequence: CASSERDIGYGYTF. The DNA of the CDR3 is TGTGCCAGCAGTGAAAGGGACATTGGCTATGGCTACACCTTC.

The genes are TRBV4-1 and TRBJ1-5; D unresolved. This CDR3 has 16 amino acids. Germline CDR1 and CDR2: MGHRA and YSYEKL. The germline V and J ends were trimmed by 0 bases and 0 bases, with 9 bases remaining between them. As DNA, the CDR3 is TGCGCCAGCAGCCAAGAGTCCGGGGATAGCAATCAGCCCCAGCATTTT. Translated, it gives CASSQESGDSNQPQHF.

The chain recombines TRBV11-2 with TRBJ2-5; TRBD2 is a possible D gene (6 bases). The V end was cut by 7 bases, the J end by 2 bases, with 8 bases between. CDR1 is SGHAT, CDR2 FQNNGV, per germline. The CDR3 is 12 amino acids. CDR3: CASMGGQETQYF. Here the CDR3 DNA reads TGTGCCAGCATGGGGGGACAAGAGACCCAGTACTTC.

This chain uses TRBV6-6 with TRBJ2-3, with TRBD1 matching 8 bases. CDR3 length: 13 residues. Trimming took 5 bases from V and 6 from J; bases not matched to a gene: 4. Germline V gene lookup returns CDR1 MNHNY and CDR2 SVGAGI (reference sequence). The DNA of the CDR3 is TGTGCCAGCAGTGACAGGGGAGTCGATACGCAGTATTTT. Protein product: CASSDRGVDTQYF.

V gene TRBV9 combines with J gene TRBJ2-7; perhaps TRBD2 as D (7 bases). V dropped 3 bases and J dropped 3 bases, with 13 bases sitting between them. Germline CDR1 reads SGDLS; CDR2 reads YYNGEE. The CDR3 is 14 amino acids. For the CDR3, the DNA is TGTGCCAGCAGCGAGGGGGGGCAGGTCTACGAGCAGTACTTC. It specifies CASSEGGQVYEQYF. The full variable domain, its missing parts supplied by reference TRBV9 and TRBJ2-7, is DSGVTQTPKHLITATGQRVTLRCSPRSGDLSVYWYQQSLDQGLQFLIQYYNGEERAKGNILERFSAQQFPDLHSELNLSSLELGDSALYFCASSEGGQVYEQYFGPGTRLTVT.

This sequence joins TRBV3-1 and TRBJ2-1, with no clear D. The V end lost 1 base, the J end lost 6 bases, and 16 bases lay between the germline ends. Germline CDR1 reads LGHDT; CDR2 reads YNNKEL (reference sequence). This CDR3 has 16 residues. The CDR3 loop reads CASSQGYVSPINEQFF. CDR3 coding DNA: TGTGCCAGCAGCCAAGGTTACGTATCCCCTATCAATGAGCAGTTCTTC.

The V gene is TRBV19, the J gene TRBJ2-7; D remains unclear. The CDR3 is 12 amino acids. CDR1 and CDR2 from the germline V gene are LNHDA and SQIVND (reference sequence). V shed 3 bases and J shed 6 bases, with 9 bases lying between them. The CDR3 sequence is CASSIPTGEQYF. The CDR3 nucleotides read TGTGCCAGTAGTATTCCGACGGGCGAGCAGTACTTC.

This clonotype was counted a single time. This chain connects TRBV13 to TRBJ1-2, with D maybe TRBD1 (5 bases). The CDR3 runs to 16 residues. V was shortened by 0 bases and J by 4 bases, with 15 bases between the two germline ends. Germline CDR1 is PRHDT and CDR2 is FYEKMQ (reference sequence). The CDR3 DNA follows: TGTGCCAGCAGCTTAGGCCGTAATACGGGGGGCTATGGCTACACCTTC. The encoded protein is CASSLGRNTGGYGYTF.

This chain connects TRBV15 to TRBJ2-3; a possible D gene is TRBD2 (6 bases). The CDR3 contains 15 residues. V lost 0 bases and J lost 6, with 13 bases in between. Germline CDR1 is LNHNV and CDR2 is YYDKDF (reference sequence). CDR3 sequence (DNA): TGTGCCACCAGCAGAGAAGGACGACGGGGGGATACGCAGTATTTT. The encoded protein is CATSREGRRGDTQYF.

This sequence joins TRBV13 and TRBJ1-1; unclear D gene. The CDR3 is 16 amino acids. V shed 0 bases and J shed 3 bases, with 14 bases lying between them. From germline, CDR1 is PRHDT and CDR2 FYEKMQ (reference sequence). CDR3 residues: CASSLGRWGEYTEAFF. In nucleotides, the CDR3 is TGTGCCAGCAGCTTAGGCCGGTGGGGAGAGTACACTGAAGCTTTCTTT.

This clonotype was detected only once. The CDR3 region is CASSQGMGTNQPQHF. The DNA for the CDR3 is TGCGCCAGCAGCCAAGGGATGGGGACCAATCAGCCCCAGCATTTT. The chain combines TRBV4-1 with TRBJ1-5, with a weak D call TRBD1 (5 bases). The CDR3 runs to 15 residues. Per germline, CDR1 MGHRA and CDR2 YSYEKL. V lost 1 base and J lost 3, with 10 bases in between.

This chain links TRBV7-6 with TRBJ2-1, with D tentatively TRBD2 (5 bases). Trimming shortened V by 3 bases and J by 8 bases, and 11 bases separated the two germline ends. Germline V gives CDR1 SGHVS, CDR2 FNYEAQ. The CDR3 runs 13 residues. The CDR3 spells CASSFHPSYEQFF. CDR3 sequence (DNA): TGTGCCAGCAGCTTCCACCCTAGCTATGAGCAGTTCTTC. The variable domain in full, completed from reference TRBV7-6 and TRBJ2-1, reads GAGVSQSPRYKVTKRGQDVALRCDPISGHVSLYWYRQALGQGPEFLTYFNYEAQQDKSGLPNDRFSAERPEGSISTLTIQRTEQRDSAMYRCASSFHPSYEQFFGPGTRLTVL.

The chain couples TRBV7-9 to TRBJ2-1; D is undetermined. This CDR3 is 12 amino acids long. Trimming removed 1 base at V and 9 bases at J, with 7 bases between. Looked up from germline, CDR1 is SEHNR and CDR2 is FQNEAQ (reference sequence). In nucleotides, the CDR3 is TGTGCCAGCAGCTTAGTTTGCGCTGAGCAGTTCTTC. The encoded protein is CASSLVCAEQFF.

The chain has TRBV29-1 and TRBJ1-4, with TRBD1 identical over 8 bases. Per germline, CDR1 SQVTM and CDR2 ANQGSEA. The trim removed 4 bases at V and 8 bases at J, leaving 6 bases unmatched. CDR3 size: 13 residues. DNA of the CDR3: TGCAGCGTTGTTGAGGCAGGGGGCGAAAAACTGTTTTTT. Amino acid sequence: CSVVEAGGEKLFF. Combining the CDR3 with reference TRBV29-1 and TRBJ1-4 gives the whole variable domain SAVISQKPSRDICQRGTSLTIQCQVDSQVTMMFWYRQQPGQSLTLIATANQGSEATYESGFVIDKFPISRPNLTFSTLTVSNMSPEDSSIYLCSVVEAGGEKLFFGSGTQLSVL.

The rearrangement links TRBV3-1 to TRBJ1-4, with D tentatively TRBD1 (5 bases). The CDR3 sequence is 16 residues long. Germline V gene sequence: CDR1 LGHDT, CDR2 YNNKEL (reference sequence). The V gene lost 4 bases and the J gene lost 5 bases, with 17 bases spanning the gap. The CDR3 bases are TGTGCCAGCAGCCCCGCTCTGGCAGGGCGGAATGAAAAACTGTTTTTT. Its translation is CASSPALAGRNEKLFF. The whole variable domain, filled in from reference TRBV3-1 and TRBJ1-4, reads DTAVSQTPKYLVTQMGNDKSIKCEQNLGHDTMYWYKQDSKKFLKIMFSYNNKELIINETVPNRFSPKSPDKAHLNLHINSLELGDSAVYFCASSPALAGRNEKLFFGSGTQLSVL.

The rearrangement joins TRBV5-1 to TRBJ2-3; TRBD2 matches at 10 bases. With 2 bases clipped from V and 0 bases from J, the junction kept 3 bases outside the gene matches. The V gene's germline CDR1 is SGHRS and CDR2 YFSETQ. CDR3 size: 16 residues. The CDR3 spells CASSLAGGISTDTQYF. The CDR3 nucleotides are TGCGCCAGCAGCTTAGCGGGAGGGATTAGCACAGATACGCAGTATTTT. Full variable domain (remainder filled in from reference TRBV5-1 and TRBJ2-3): KAGVTQTPRYLIKTRGQQVTLSCSPISGHRSVSWYQQTPGQGLQFLFEYFSETQRNKGNFPGRFSGRQFSNSRSEMNVSTLELGDSALYLCASSLAGGISTDTQYFGPGTRLTVL.

The chain has TRBV6-1 and TRBJ2-2; TRBD1 aligns across 7 bases. Germline lookup yields CDR1 MNHNS and CDR2 SASEGT. V dropped 6 bases and J dropped 9; count of bases not matched to a gene: 16. The CDR3 sequence is 16 residues long. The CDR3 bases are TGTGCCAGCAGCCAGACTGGGACCGACAGGGCCAGGGAGCTGTTTTTT. It specifies CASSQTGTDRARELFF.

This chain links TRBV2 with TRBJ2-7; no clear D. The CDR3 spans 13 residues. CDR1 is SNHLY, CDR2 FYNNEI, per germline. V lost 8 bases, J lost 1 base, and 12 bases lay in between. CDR3 bases: TGTGCCAGCTTAGGCGGAACGTCCTACGAGCAGTACTTC. It is translated as CASLGGTSYEQYF.

This clonotype has only a few counts. The chain uses TRBV9 and TRBJ2-2; D gene ambiguous. Trimming removed 2 bases from V and 5 bases from J, with 7 bases in between. Germline CDR1 is SGDLS and CDR2 is YYNGEE. The CDR3 sequence is 13 residues long. The CDR3 nucleotides read TGTGCCAGCAGCGTCGAAGGAACCGGGGAGCTGTTTTTT. Protein sequence: CASSVEGTGELFF.

The J gene is TRBJ2-5, the V gene TRBV3-1, with D unclear. The CDR3 is 16 amino acids. Germline V gene data show CDR1 as LGHDT and CDR2 as YNNKEL (reference sequence). Between the trimmed V and J ends, which lost 1 base and 4 bases, there was a span of 16 bases. This CDR3 reads CASSQVFGAVGETQYF. DNA of the CDR3: TGTGCCAGCAGCCAAGTTTTCGGAGCCGTGGGAGAGACCCAGTACTTC.

The chain joins TRBV24-1 to TRBJ2-3; D uncertain. Per germline, CDR1 KGHDR and CDR2 SFDVKD. Between the trimmed V and J ends, which lost 6 bases and 2 bases, there was a span of 8 bases. This CDR3 is 13 amino acids long. The CDR3 sequence: CATSFSSTDTQYF. DNA for the CDR3: TGTGCCACCAGTTTCTCATCCACAGATACGCAGTATTTT.

The chain is built from TRBV20-1 and TRBJ2-1; 7 nucleotides match TRBD2. V was pared by 3 bases and J by 11 bases, with 13 bases of the junction left unmatched. Germline lookup yields CDR1 DFQATT and CDR2 SNEGSKA (reference sequence). The CDR3 has 14 residues. The CDR3 loop reads CSARPGLSSTKQFF. DNA for the CDR3: TGCAGTGCTAGGCCGGGACTATCTTCGACGAAGCAGTTCTTC.